This TCR beta chain derives from a study of T cells in Graves' hyperthyroidism and ophthalmopathy. Whole-study results and caveats: Ophthalmopathy cases were set apart from stable hyperthyroidism by a 13 V-J model.

The CDR3 runs 14 residues. The germline V and J ends were trimmed by 5 bases and 0 bases, with 8 bases remaining between them. Looked up from germline, CDR1 is SGHVS and CDR2 is FQNEAQ. Concerning this clonotype: Its matching antigen is unknown.

Amplification of TCR beta CDR3 regions was performed using RNA transcripts as template. In the first-round RT-PCR of the TCR CDR3, the HTBI primer set was used. TCRdb re-called the multiplex PCR reads through MiXCR, storing one row per CDR3 protein. The table has 660,000 or so distinct CDR3 sequences, less than 45% seen once. Uncontrolled infections, other autoimmune diseases, pregnancy or lactation led to exclusion of patients. Diagnoses used clinical symptoms, serum thyroxine and TRAb, thyroid ultrasound and orbital computed tomography. Sequenced: peripheral blood or thyroid tissue (not recorded which). The J gene is TRBJ1-5, the V gene TRBV7-8; unclear D gene. The receptor's source is an adult man with Graves' disease, either hyperthyroidism or ophthalmopathy (not recorded which). CDR3: CASSPVYSNQPQHF. CDR3 nucleotide sequence: TGTGCCAGCAGCCCAGTATATAGCAATCAGCCCCAGCATTTT.